The sequence of this TCR beta chain was determined in a study of graft-versus-host responses after intestinal transplantation (dated by TCRdb to the early 2020s). The study in broad terms: The transplants that recipients got were multivisceral, liver-intestinal, or isolated intestinal. All recipients received anti-thymocyte globulin induction followed by maintenance tacrolimus and steroids for about three years. Bulk TCR-beta CDR3 sequencing was used to track graft-versus-host and host-versus-graft alloreactive T cell clones in the graft, circulation and bone marrow after intestinal transplantation. Alloreactive clones were identified by sequencing pre-transplant mixed lymphocyte reaction products and comparing these products with unstimulated pre-transplant donor and recipient T cells. The cohort enrolled 20 to 25 intestinal transplant recipients, one of whom was a retransplant, and a few patients without pretransplant specimens were excluded. A peak of at least 4% donor T cells among recipient peripheral blood mononuclear cells was the definition used for donor T cell macrochimerism. Rather than being sequenced by the commercial service, samples from a few later patients were sequenced in-house on an Illumina MiSeq and processed with MiXCR.

Study-wide conclusions, independent of this receptor: GvH clones were found in recipient bone marrow, and some of the GvH clones appeared earlier in ileal mucosa or blood, which is consistent with an intestinal mucosal origin. The conclusions were limited by the relatively low number and heterogeneity of the intestinal transplant patients. In patients with donor T cell macrochimerism, the allografts had high GvH to HvG T cell clonal ratios. Early after transplant, peak levels of circulating GvH clones were associated with declines in HvG clones.

In the first month after transplant, blood samples were collected up to 4 times, and after that at least monthly when available. Library preparation was by the immunoSEQ multiplex PCR assay. High-throughput TCR-beta CDR3 sequencing of genomic DNA from most patients was performed by Adaptive Biotechnologies. In the source study's methods: TCR sequencing data for 15 to 20 patients were retrieved from Adaptive's ImmunoSEQ software; three other patients were processed with MiXCR and VDJtools. Because the origin of CDR3 nucleotide sequences shared between donor and recipient could not be assigned, those sequences were removed. At least 2-fold expansion over unstimulated cells and a minimum CFSE-low frequency of 0.002% (template counts) or 0.001% (read counts) were required for clones to be classified as alloreactive. Clones were considered mappable if detected in sequenced pre-transplant spleen, lymph node, or MLR CFSE-low populations of the donor or recipient. The cumulative frequency of alloreactive clones was calculated as a percentage of all sequences, weighted by copy number. TCRdb limited this immuneACCESS table to in-frame rearrangements with V and J called. A share of clones is missing; checked studies link under half to unresolved V genes, and the rest is unexplained. V and J calls and clone size are those listed in that table; D and trimming were worked out from the DNA. The sample table contains roughly 40,000 clones; only one count was recorded for more than 80% of them. 2% to 2.5% of the sample belongs to the ten largest clones.

As for this clone: Its antigen is not yet known. No per-base quality is available; no much larger clone lies one base away.

This TCR was sampled from a human patient who received an intestinal transplant, so some T cells may come from the graft donor. This material consisted of PBMCs, taken approximately 320 days after intestinal transplant.

The DNA sequence is TGTGCCAGCAGCTTGTGGGGACAGGCCTGGGGAAACACCATATATTTT. This sequence encodes CASSLWGQAWGNTIYF. The receptor chain draws on TRBV5-6 and TRBJ1-3, and 8 junction bases match TRBD1. Reading the germline V gene gives CDR1 SGHDT and CDR2 YYEEEE. Measured from the cysteine to the phenylalanine, the CDR3 is 16 residues long. The only DNA kept is the CDR3, 48 bases in frame from the first base. Germline trimming amounts to 1 base on V and 4 bases on J, with 7 as the count of junction bases outside the gene matches. The entire variable domain, with the stretches around the CDR3 drawn from the reference TRBV5-6 and TRBJ1-3 proteins, is DAGVTQSPTHLIKTRGQQVTLRCSPKSGHDTVSWYQQALGQGPQFIFQYYEEEERQRGNFPDRFSGHQFPNYSSELNVNALLLGDSALYLCASSLWGQAWGNTIYFGEGSWLTVV.